The source of this T cell receptor beta chain is a study of blood T cells in healthy people across ages. Study-wide results and caveats: With age, beta diversity per million T cells declined roughly linearly, significantly by 40. Observed TCR beta diversity showed a strong correlation with the percentage of naive T cells as measured by flow cytometry.

The sample holds many counts of this clonotype. Its target is unknown. V was pared by 5 bases and J by 7 bases, with 9 bases between. This CDR3 has 12 residues. For the second PCR, which ran for roughly 6 to 12 cycles, a sample-barcoded 5' primer and a J-beta primer mix were used. TCRdb recomputed calls from the 5' RACE reads with MiXCR, one row per CDR3 protein. The repertoire includes roughly 1.7 million distinct CDR3 sequences, around 36% of them detected once, and around 11% sits in the top ten. The rearrangement uses TRBV12-3 or TRBV12-4 and TRBJ2-1, with a tentative D call TRBD2 (6 bases). Material: blood. The TCR sequence derives from a woman in her 30s in good health. CDR3: CASSVTRNEQFF. In nucleotides, the CDR3 is TGTGCCAGCAGTGTGACTAGGAATGAGCAGTTCTTC.